This T cell receptor (beta chain) comes out of a study of PD-L1 blockade in urothelial cancer. About the study: Reported median T cell count for blood samples was roughly 150,000.

Germline CDR1 SGHRS, CDR2 YFSETQ. CDR3 length equals 15 residues. Trimming took off 1 base at V and 0 bases at J, with 9 bases between the two ends. The time point is: pretreatment peripheral blood. Clones were read by immunoSEQ multiplex PCR, and TCRdb kept only the in-frame ones, dropping some. The data show about 57,000 clones, roughly 81% seen once. This TCR was sampled from a man in his 70s with urothelial cancer. Sequenced material: PBMCs, taken around atezolizumab (anti-PD-L1) treatment. The chain couples TRBV5-1 to TRBJ2-3, with D possibly TRBD1 on 6 matching bases. CDR3 loop: CASSLQGTSTDTQYF. In nucleotides, the CDR3 is TGCGCCAGCAGCTTGCAGGGGACAAGCACAGATACGCAGTATTTT. Full variable domain (missing parts from reference TRBV5-1 and TRBJ2-3): KAGVTQTPRYLIKTRGQQVTLSCSPISGHRSVSWYQQTPGQGLQFLFEYFSETQRNKGNFPGRFSGRQFSNSRSEMNVSTLELGDSALYLCASSLQGTSTDTQYFGPGTRLTVL.